Detailed here is one T cell receptor beta chain. The target antigen is unknown. The data are from a study of CD8+CD57+ T cells in acquired aplastic anemia. Looking at the study overall: Sorted CD4+ and CD8+ cells gave a mean 3.2 ug DNA, range about 0.19 to 27.4 ug. Overall study findings and caveats: Patients did not significantly differ from controls in CD8+ Simpson's diversity. Between patients and controls, roughly 29 CD8+ CDR3 sequences were found in common.

Genomic DNA, serving as template, underwent TCR beta VDJ and CDR3 profiling. TCRdb reanalysed the reads using MiXCR and keeps one entry per CDR3 protein. The sample has around 400,000 distinct CDR3 sequences; roughly 68% are singletons. The V end lost 0 bases, the J end lost 6 bases, and 15 bases lay between the germline ends. Looked up from germline, CDR1 is SGHRS and CDR2 is YFSETQ. This CDR3 has 16 residues. The TCR comes from a human donor in good health, serving as a control. The rearrangement links TRBV5-1 to TRBJ2-2; tentative D call: TRBD2 (6 bases). Sequenced material: sorted CD4+, CD8+, or CD8+CD57+ T cells (not recorded which) from PBMCs. DNA of the CDR3: TGCGCCAGCAGCTTGGCGACGGGGGAAGAGGCCGGGGAGCTGTTTTTT. Protein: CASSLATGEEAGELFF.